This T cell receptor beta chain was recorded in a study of T cell repertoires in cytomegalovirus infection. General observations from the study: Ex vivo responses were dominated by HLA-C-restricted CMV-specific TCR beta clonotypes.

There are a few counts of this clonotype. As yet, its antigen is unknown. The CDR3 is 15 residues long. The junction had 12 bases not matched to a gene; V was cut back by 6 bases and J by 5 bases. Via MiXCR, TCRdb re-called the reads, giving one row per CDR3 protein. The table lists about 830,000 distinct CDR3 sequences, about 31% of them singletons, with around an eighth in the top ten. The clonotype originates from a human donor in good health (CMV status not recorded). Some clones in this sample may be carry-over from other donors' samples. The material sequenced was cultured CD8+ T cells from PBMCs, taken from culture after CMV antigen stimulation. The rearrangement joins TRBV12-3 or TRBV12-4 to TRBJ1-1; 7 bases are shared with TRBD1. The CDR3 reads CASSPQTGAGTEAFF. CDR3 bases: TGTGCCAGCAGCCCGCAAACAGGGGCCGGAACTGAAGCTTTCTTT.